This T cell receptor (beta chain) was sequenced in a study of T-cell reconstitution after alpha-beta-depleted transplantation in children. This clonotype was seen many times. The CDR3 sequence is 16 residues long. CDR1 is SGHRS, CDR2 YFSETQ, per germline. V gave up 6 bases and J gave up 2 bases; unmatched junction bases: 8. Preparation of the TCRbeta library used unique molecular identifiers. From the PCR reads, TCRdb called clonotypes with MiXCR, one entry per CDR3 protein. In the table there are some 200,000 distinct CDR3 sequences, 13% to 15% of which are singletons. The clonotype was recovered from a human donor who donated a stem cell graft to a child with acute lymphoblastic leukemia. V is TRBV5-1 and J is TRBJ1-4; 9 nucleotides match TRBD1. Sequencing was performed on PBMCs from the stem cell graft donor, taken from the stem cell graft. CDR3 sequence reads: CASTPTGGKTNEKLFF. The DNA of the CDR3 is TGCGCCAGCACTCCGACAGGGGGGAAGACTAATGAAAAACTGTTTTTT.